The clone carrying this T cell receptor (beta chain) appeared a few times. The protocol was immunoSEQ multiplex PCR, while the TCRdb copy is restricted to in-frame clones and leaves out a portion. The table includes around 290,000 clones, 86% detected once. This sample is part of a study of blood T cell repertoires in COVID-19. The germline gives CDR1 KGHSH, CDR2 LQKENI. The V segment lost 3 bases and the J segment 0 bases; nucleotides outside the gene matches: 7. The CDR3 runs to 16 residues. This chain connects TRBV18 to TRBJ1-1, with 7 bases aligning to TRBD1. The source of this sequence is a woman in her 70s with COVID-19, enrolled during active disease. Sequencing was carried out using peripheral blood. CDR3 amino acids: CASSPPNRGMNTEAFF. The CDR3 region has the DNA TGTGCCAGCTCACCCCCTAACAGGGGAATGAACACTGAAGCTTTCTTT.